What follows are 13 T cell receptor beta chains derived from one specimen sequenced in a study of monozygotic twins with inflammatory bowel disease. TCRdb re-called the 5' RACE reads; one entry per CDR3 protein, DNA not given. The sample table includes around 380,000 distinct CDR3 sequences. Source material: blood. The receptors come from a human donor with ulcerative colitis or Crohn's disease, or a healthy co-twin of an affected twin (not recorded which).

CDR3 residues: CASSLDERREKLFF. V is TRBV5-1 and J is TRBJ1-4. CDR1 is SGHRS, CDR2 YFSETQ, per germline. The CDR3 is 14 residues long.

Here the CDR3 reads CASSGDGANQPQHF. The chain employs TRBV6-1 and TRBJ1-5; TCRdb's D call of TRBD1 is untestable without DNA. The CDR3 loop spans 14 amino acids. Germline values: CDR1 MNHNS, CDR2 SASEGT.

The chain couples TRBV19 to TRBJ2-3; the TRBD2 assignment by TCRdb is unverifiable without DNA. The CDR3 covers 14 residues. The V gene's germline CDR1 is LNHDA and CDR2 SQIVND (reference sequence). CDR3 loop: CASSPLGARDTQYF.

The chain links TRBV25-1 to TRBJ2-1; TCRdb's D call, TRBD2, is unchecked because there is no DNA. CDR1 and CDR2 from the germline V gene are MGHDK and SYGVNS. The CDR3 has 15 residues. The CDR3 region is CASTTSGRVVDEQFF.

The gene calls are TRBV11-2 and TRBJ2-7; TCRdb gives TRBD2 as the D gene, but with no DNA this cannot be confirmed. In germline, CDR1 is SGHAT, CDR2 FQNNGV. The CDR3 covers 18 residues. CDR3 residues: CASSVTGTSGGVPYEQYF.

The chain employs TRBV7-2 and TRBJ2-2; TCRdb's D gene call, TRBD1, goes unchecked for lack of DNA. Germline V lookup: CDR1 SGHTA, CDR2 FQGNSA. The CDR3 is 15 amino acids. This CDR3 reads CASYRRGTNTGELFF. The whole variable domain, filled in from reference TRBV7-2 and TRBJ2-2, reads GAGVSQSPSNKVTEKGKDVELRCDPISGHTALYWYRQSLGQGLEFLIYFQGNSAPDKSGLPSDRFSAERTGGSVSTLTIQRTQQEDSAVYLCASYRRGTNTGELFFGEGSRLTVL.

The V gene is TRBV5-1, the J gene TRBJ2-2. Germline-derived CDR1 and CDR2 are SGHRS and YFSETQ. There are 11 residues in the CDR3. The CDR3 loop reads CASRVAGELFF.

The CDR3: CASSLGLDYEQFF. This chain joins TRBV12-3 or TRBV12-4 and TRBJ2-1. The CDR3 covers 13 residues.

The chain uses TRBV30 and TRBJ2-7; TCRdb's assignment of TRBD1 cannot be checked, as there is no DNA. This CDR3 contains 12 residues. Germline V lookup: CDR1 GTSNPN, CDR2 SVGIG (reference sequence). CDR3 protein: CAWSQTVYEQYF.

The rearrangement uses TRBV20-1 and TRBJ1-1. The CDR3 has 12 amino acids. Germline V lookup: CDR1 DFQATT, CDR2 SNEGSKA (reference sequence). The CDR3 loop is CSARDPINAAFF.

The V call is TRBV5-1, the J call TRBJ2-3. Germline CDR1 and CDR2: SGHRS and YFSETQ. CDR3 length: 14 amino acids. CDR3 sequence reads: CASSFGFFLDTQYF.

The chain carries TRBV5-1 and TRBJ2-1; there is no DNA to check the TCRdb D call of TRBD1. Germline V CDR1 and CDR2: SGHRS, YFSETQ. The CDR3 runs to 14 residues. CDR3: CASSLAQGGHEQFF.

This chain connects TRBV3-1 to TRBJ1-6. The germline CDR1 and CDR2 sequences are LGHDT and YNNKEL (reference sequence). The CDR3 loop spans 15 amino acids. This chain's CDR3 is CASSQDRGNNSPLHF. Full variable domain (remainder filled in from reference TRBV3-1 and TRBJ1-6): DTAVSQTPKYLVTQMGNDKSIKCEQNLGHDTMYWYKQDSKKFLKIMFSYNNKELIINETVPNRFSPKSPDKAHLNLHINSLELGDSAVYFCASSQDRGNNSPLHFGNGTRLTVT.